This T cell receptor (beta chain) was identified during a study of PD-L1 blockade in urothelial cancer. Points from the study as a whole: Tumor-linked clones in blood grew more by 3 weeks in durable-benefit patients.

Patient sample counts ranged from 1 to 8, pretreatment and on-treatment. Here immunoSEQ multiplex PCR was the method, and the copy in TCRdb shows in-frame clones only, minus some. The sample has about 110,000 clones; roughly 84% are singletons. Deletions cut 4 bases from V and 1 base from J, with 29 bases between. The CDR3 covers 21 residues. Per germline, CDR1 SNHLY and CDR2 FYNNEI. Points on this clone: The antigen is undetermined.

The starting material was PBMCs, obtained around atezolizumab (anti-PD-L1) treatment. The genes are TRBV2 and TRBJ1-5, with a possible D match to TRBD1 (5 bases). The source is a man aged 45-60 years with urothelial cancer. CDR3 in amino acids: CASSARQKLTGLLVSNQPQHF. CDR3 sequence (DNA): TGTGCCAGCAGTGCGCGACAAAAGCTAACAGGCCTATTGGTAAGCAATCAGCCCCAGCATTTT.